Listed here are 9 T cell receptor beta chains from one sample, sequenced in a study of cytomegalovirus exposure and HLA in healthy donors. In the PCR, 60 Vbeta and 13 Jbeta primers were used. Produced via immunoSEQ multiplex PCR; TCRdb's table is partial and in-frame only. The sample lists approximately 140,000 clones, 82% occurring once. The source material was PBMCs. The source is a woman in her forties in good health and CMV-seronegative.

This clone was counted a single time. The same CDR3 also results from other DNA sequences found in this sample. This rearrangement joins TRBV27 to TRBJ1-1; 8 bases agree with TRBD1. Germline assignment: CDR1 MNHEY and CDR2 SMNVEV (reference sequence). The CDR3 is 14 amino acids. V trimming: 6 bases; J trimming: 1 base; junction bases outside the gene matches: 4. CDR3 sequence: CASRTTGGNTEAFF. The CDR3 nucleotides read TGTGCCAGCAGAACCACAGGGGGGAACACTGAAGCTTTCTTT.

The chain employs TRBV28 and TRBJ1-2, with a possible D match to TRBD1 (5 bases). Trimming cost V 5 bases and J 0 bases, with 13 bases left between them. The germline V gene has CDR1 MDHEN and CDR2 SYDVKM. This CDR3 spans 15 amino acids. CDR3 region: CASSPWTRPNYGYTF. CDR3 in DNA: TGTGCCAGCAGTCCGTGGACAAGACCTAACTATGGCTACACCTTC.

The J gene is TRBJ2-1, the V gene TRBV10-3, with D maybe TRBD1 (6 bases). The CDR3 has 13 residues. Between the trimmed V and J ends, which lost 4 bases and 4 bases, there was a span of 8 bases. CDR1 and CDR2 (germline): ENHRY, SYGVKD. The CDR3 region has the DNA TGTGCCATCAGTGGACAGGCATACAATGAGCAGTTCTTC. As protein: CAISGQAYNEQFF.

This clone was recorded a few times. The chain employs TRBV28 and TRBJ2-4; 10 bases match TRBD1. The CDR3 contains 18 residues. V was pared by 5 bases and J by 6 bases, with 16 bases of the junction left unmatched. From germline, CDR1 is MDHEN and CDR2 SYDVKM. The CDR3 loop reads CASSTYAIDRDRGNIQYF. DNA of the CDR3: TGTGCCAGCAGTACATATGCAATCGATAGGGACAGGGGAAACATTCAGTACTTC.

The chain uses TRBV2 and TRBJ2-7; 7 bases line up with TRBD1. The V and J ends lost 7 bases and 5 bases, in that order; junction bases with no gene match: 17. This CDR3 has 16 residues. Per the germline V gene, CDR1 is SNHLY and CDR2 is FYNNEI. The CDR3 sequence: CASTPGSGGQFNEQYF. The DNA of the CDR3 is TGTGCCAGCACTCCCGGCTCAGGGGGTCAGTTCAACGAGCAGTACTTC. Together with reference TRBV2 and TRBJ2-7, the CDR3 gives the full variable domain: EPEVTQTPSHQVTQMGQEVILRCVPISNHLYFYWYRQILGQKVEFLVSFYNNEISEKSEIFDDQFSVERPDGSNFTLKIRSTKLEDSAMYFCASTPGSGGQFNEQYFGPGTRLTVT.

The sample holds a few counts of this clone. V and J are TRBV19 and TRBJ2-7; the D is unclear. V was pared by 9 bases and J by 1 base, with 13 bases between. The CDR3 spans 13 residues. CDR1 is LNHDA, CDR2 SQIVND, per germline (reference sequence). The CDR3 here is CASLNTDSYEQYF. In nucleotides, the CDR3 is TGTGCCAGCCTAAACACAGATTCCTACGAGCAGTACTTC. The whole variable domain, filled in from reference TRBV19 and TRBJ2-7, reads DGGITQSPKYLFRKEGQNVTLSCEQNLNHDAMYWYRQDPGQGLRLIYYSQIVNDFQKGDIAEGYSVSREKKESFPLTVTSAQKNPTAFYLCASLNTDSYEQYFGPGTRLTVT.

The chain couples TRBV7-2 to TRBJ2-7; D is possibly TRBD2 (6 bases). CDR1 is SGHTA and CDR2 is FQGNSA in the germline V gene. The germline V and J ends were trimmed by 2 bases and 5 bases, with 10 bases remaining between them. The CDR3 is 13 amino acids. Here the CDR3 reads CASSLFRGNEQYF. The CDR3 nucleotides read TGTGCCAGCAGCTTATTTCGGGGGAACGAGCAGTACTTC.

The chain combines TRBV28 with TRBJ2-7, with 9 nucleotides matching TRBD1. Germline values: CDR1 MDHEN, CDR2 SYDVKM. V lost 6 bases to trimming and J lost 6 bases; unmatched junction nucleotides: 12. CDR3 length: 15 amino acids. CDR3 loop: CASSSSGTGSGEQYF. As DNA, the CDR3 is TGTGCCAGCAGCTCCTCCGGGACAGGGAGCGGCGAGCAGTACTTC. The full variable domain, its missing parts supplied by reference TRBV28 and TRBJ2-7, is DVKVTQSSRYLVKRTGEKVFLECVQDMDHENMFWYRQDPGLGLRLIYFSYDVKMKEKGDIPEGYSVSREKKERFSLILESASTNQTSMYLCASSSSGTGSGEQYFGPGTRLTVT.

Only a few counts were recorded for this clone. The genes are TRBV5-5 and TRBJ1-1; D may be TRBD1 (6 bases). The CDR3 covers 14 residues. From germline, CDR1 is SGHKS and CDR2 YYEKEE (reference sequence). The V gene lost 2 bases and the J gene lost 0 bases, with 8 bases spanning the gap. CDR3 coding DNA: TGTGCCAGCAGCTTACAGGGCGTGAACACTGAAGCTTTCTTT. Its protein is CASSLQGVNTEAFF.